A single sample gave rise to the 23 T cell receptor beta chains below, sequenced in a study of blood T cell repertoires in COVID-19. Using immunoSEQ multiplex PCR, the repertoire was profiled, and TCRdb retains in-frame clones only, with some absent. The sample shows over 130,000 clones, 80% to 90% of them seen only once. Sequencing was performed on peripheral blood. These receptors originate from a woman aged 80 or over with acute or convalescent COVID-19.

The chain couples TRBV9 to TRBJ2-7; the D gene is possibly TRBD1 (5 bases). Germline values: CDR1 SGDLS, CDR2 YYNGEE. Trimming left V 0 bases short and J 5 bases short, with 6 bases between. The CDR3 is 12 amino acids. The CDR3 spells CASSVEGNEQYF. The CDR3 region has the DNA TGTGCCAGCAGCGTAGAGGGGAACGAGCAGTACTTC.

The chain is built from TRBV4-2 and TRBJ1-2; 7 bases match TRBD1. The V gene end was trimmed by 3 bases and the J gene end by 1 base; junction bases not matched to a gene: 8. Germline-derived CDR1 and CDR2 are LGHNA and YNFKEQ. There are 16 residues in the CDR3. CDR3 sequence reads: CASSQETTGINYGYTF. The CDR3 DNA follows: TGTGCCAGCAGCCAGGAAACGACAGGGATTAACTATGGCTACACCTTC.

CDR3 in amino acids: CASSLEDRGFEAFF. CDR3 nucleotides: TGTGCCAGCAGCTTAGAAGACAGGGGGTTTGAAGCTTTCTTT. The chain has TRBV11-1 and TRBJ1-1; 9 positions agree with TRBD1. V was pared by 1 base and J by 7 bases, with 4 bases of the junction left unmatched. This CDR3 spans 14 amino acids. Germline CDR1 reads SGHAT; CDR2 reads FQDESV (reference sequence).

In DNA form, the CDR3 reads TGTGCCAGCAGTGAATTGTGGGGCCGGGACTATGGCTACACCTTC. Translating gives CASSELWGRDYGYTF. The chain is built from TRBV6-1 and TRBJ1-2; tentatively, D is TRBD1 (5 bases). CDR3 length equals 15 residues. V lost 2 bases to trimming and J lost 3 bases, with 13 bases between them. Germline V gene data show CDR1 as MNHNS and CDR2 as SASEGT.

This rearrangement joins TRBV25-1 to TRBJ1-2, with D tentatively TRBD1 (5 bases). Germline V gene data show CDR1 as MGHDK and CDR2 as SYGVNS. CDR3 size: 14 residues. V shed 7 bases and J shed 0 bases, with 12 bases lying between them. CDR3 loop: CASTPGGTNYGYTF. In nucleotides, the CDR3 is TGTGCCAGCACCCCCGGGGGGACTAACTATGGCTACACCTTC.

V and J are TRBV5-1 and TRBJ1-2; 8 positions match TRBD1. The germline CDR1 and CDR2 sequences are SGHRS and YFSETQ. CDR3 length equals 16 residues. The trim removed 6 bases at V and 7 bases at J, leaving 17 bases unmatched. The CDR3 DNA reads as TGCGCCAGCACCGACAGGGGCGTTGGGGATCGGATTGGCTACACCTTC. This translates into CASTDRGVGDRIGYTF. Full variable domain (rest looked up from reference TRBV5-1 and TRBJ1-2): KAGVTQTPRYLIKTRGQQVTLSCSPISGHRSVSWYQQTPGQGLQFLFEYFSETQRNKGNFPGRFSGRQFSNSRSEMNVSTLELGDSALYLCASTDRGVGDRIGYTFGSGTRLTVV.

V usage is TRBV6-1 and J usage is TRBJ1-5, with D tentatively TRBD1 (6 bases). Germline assignment: CDR1 MNHNS and CDR2 SASEGT. The CDR3 extends over 17 amino acids. V lost 4 bases, J lost 6 bases, and 22 bases lay in between. Here the CDR3 DNA reads TGTGCCAGCAGTGTTTTGGGTTTACAGGGCGCCGGTCAGCCCCAGCATTTT. This sequence encodes CASSVLGLQGAGQPQHF.

This chain uses TRBV28 with TRBJ2-3; 7 nucleotides agree with TRBD2. Trimming at V came to 4 bases and at J to 8 bases, leaving 6 bases not matched to a gene. Germline V gene sequence: CDR1 MDHEN, CDR2 SYDVKM. The CDR3 consists of 13 residues. The CDR3 DNA reads TGTGCCAGCAGTTGGGACTACCAGGCTACGCAGTATTTT. It specifies CASSWDYQATQYF. The variable domain in full, with the rest retrieved from reference TRBV28 and TRBJ2-3, is DVKVTQSSRYLVKRTGEKVFLECVQDMDHENMFWYRQDPGLGLRLIYFSYDVKMKEKGDIPEGYSVSREKKERFSLILESASTNQTSMYLCASSWDYQATQYFGPGTRLTVL.

This clone was detected once. The chain links TRBV7-2 to TRBJ1-1, with a tentative D call TRBD1 (6 bases). Trimming removed 2 bases from V and 6 bases from J, with 10 bases in between. The CDR3 consists of 13 residues. CDR1 and CDR2 from the germline V gene are SGHTA and FQGNSA. CDR3 DNA: TGTGCCAGCAGCTTAACAGGGAGCCCTGAAGCTTTCTTT. Residues: CASSLTGSPEAFF. Drawing the rest from reference TRBV7-2 and TRBJ1-1, the complete variable domain is GAGVSQSPSNKVTEKGKDVELRCDPISGHTALYWYRQSLGQGLEFLIYFQGNSAPDKSGLPSDRFSAERTGGSVSTLTIQRTQQEDSAVYLCASSLTGSPEAFFGQGTRLTVV.

The V and J genes are TRBV3-1 (or the pseudogene TRBV3-2) and TRBJ1-1; D ambiguous. The CDR3 loop spans 12 amino acids. V was trimmed by 4 bases and J by 11 bases, leaving 14 bases between them. Germline CDR1 LGHDT, CDR2 YNNKEL (reference sequence). For the CDR3, the DNA is TGTGCCAGCAGCCTGCGGGGAGTTGGGGCTTTCTTT. Its protein product is CASSLRGVGAFF.

This sequence joins TRBV7-2 and TRBJ2-5; D not resolved. The germline gives CDR1 SGHTA, CDR2 FQGNSA. The CDR3 is made up of 14 amino acids. Trimming shortened V by 1 base and J by 2 bases, and 8 bases separated the two germline ends. This CDR3 is CASSLVAPQETQYF. DNA of the CDR3: TGTGCCAGCAGCTTAGTGGCCCCTCAAGAGACCCAGTACTTC.

This chain joins TRBV27 and TRBJ1-4; D uncertain. This CDR3 comprises 13 residues. CDR1 is MNHEY, CDR2 SMNVEV, per germline (reference sequence). V dropped 11 bases and J dropped 3 bases, with 13 bases sitting between them. CDR3 in amino acids: CAGERMPNEKLFF. CDR3 coding DNA: TGTGCCGGGGAGAGGATGCCTAATGAAAAACTGTTTTTT.

The V and J genes are TRBV7-9 and TRBJ2-3; the match to TRBD1 covers 8 bases. The CDR3 is made up of 16 amino acids. J gave up 4 bases and V 2 bases, and 8 bases lay outside the gene matches. CDR1 is SEHNR, CDR2 FQNEAQ, per germline (reference sequence). The CDR3 bases are TGTGCCAGCAGCTTAACAGGCGGACAGGGACCAGATACGCAGTATTTT. This translates into CASSLTGGQGPDTQYF.

This chain links TRBV7-6 with TRBJ1-1, with 7 bases fitting TRBD1. Trimming cost V 4 bases and J 4 bases; bases outside gene matches: 9. The CDR3 loop spans 15 amino acids. CDR1 and CDR2 (germline): SGHVS, FNYEAQ. CDR3 nucleotide sequence: TGTGCCAGCAGCTCCATAGGGACAGTTAGCACTGAAGCTTTCTTT. Residues: CASSSIGTVSTEAFF.

The chain carries TRBV4-2 and TRBJ2-3, with 7 nucleotides matching TRBD1. V was pared by 10 bases and J by 1 base, with 14 bases of the junction left unmatched. Germline-derived CDR1 and CDR2 are LGHNA and YNFKEQ. The CDR3 is 16 residues long. The CDR3 DNA reads as TGTGCCACCACACAACAGGGCGGACAGGGCACAGATACGCAGTATTTT. Translating gives CATTQQGGQGTDTQYF.

The chain carries TRBV6-5 and TRBJ1-2; D is uncertain. The V gene's germline CDR1 is MNHEY and CDR2 SVGAGI. Trimming stripped 6 bases from V and 3 bases from J, with 11 bases between. The length of the CDR3 is 13 residues. In DNA form, the CDR3 reads TGTGCCAGCAGACCCCCAGTTGACTATGGCTACACCTTC. It yields the protein CASRPPVDYGYTF.

The chain employs TRBV6-5 and TRBJ2-1, with 7 nucleotides matching TRBD1. Per germline, CDR1 MNHEY and CDR2 SVGAGI. CDR3 length: 13 residues. J lost 5 bases, V lost 6 bases, and 4 bases had no gene match. The CDR3 reads CASSLGTDNEQFF. Here the CDR3 DNA reads TGTGCCAGCAGCTTAGGGACAGACAATGAGCAGTTCTTC.

The chain has TRBV4-2 and TRBJ1-2; the D gene is possibly TRBD1 (6 bases). The length of the CDR3 is 14 residues. Germline V lookup: CDR1 LGHNA, CDR2 YNFKEQ. Trimming removed 2 bases at V and 7 bases at J, with 14 bases between. This chain's CDR3 is CASSQLFRGTGYTF. The CDR3 DNA reads as TGTGCCAGCAGCCAACTCTTTAGGGGGACTGGCTACACCTTC.

This clone was seen just once. J is TRBJ2-1 and V is TRBV29-1; D gene uncertain. V was trimmed by 1 base and J by 5 bases, leaving 6 bases between them. The CDR3 consists of 12 residues. Germline V gene sequence: CDR1 SQVTM, CDR2 ANQGSEA. CDR3 region: CSVEARNNEQFF. As DNA, the CDR3 is TGCAGCGTTGAAGCCAGGAACAATGAGCAGTTCTTC.

The rearrangement links TRBV5-1 to TRBJ1-3, with 8 bases identical to TRBD1. The CDR3 spans 16 residues. Germline trimming cut 1 base from V and 2 bases from J; bases unmatched to any gene: 5. Per the germline V gene, CDR1 is SGHRS and CDR2 is YFSETQ. DNA of the CDR3: TGCGCCAGCAGCTTGTTGGGACAGGATACTGGAAACACCATATATTTT. Its translation: CASSLLGQDTGNTIYF.

The rearrangement joins TRBV3-1 (or the pseudogene TRBV3-2) to TRBJ1-1, with TRBD1 matching 9 bases. Unmatched junction bases numbered 1, after V lost 1 base and J lost 4 bases. The CDR3 runs 14 residues. CDR1 LGHDT and CDR2 YNNKEL come from the germline V gene (reference sequence). CDR3 sequence: CASSQATGGTEAFF. In nucleotides, the CDR3 is TGTGCCAGCAGCCAAGCGACAGGGGGCACTGAAGCTTTCTTT.

The chain is built from TRBV6-5 and TRBJ1-2, with 8 bases lining up with TRBD1. CDR3 length: 15 residues. Trimming cost V 0 bases and J 1 base; bases outside gene matches: 1. CDR1 MNHEY and CDR2 SVGAGI come from the germline V gene. CDR3 in amino acids: CASSYSTGGNYGYTF. CDR3 bases: TGTGCCAGCAGTTACTCCACAGGGGGTAACTATGGCTACACCTTC.

This sequence joins TRBV5-6 and TRBJ1-4; the D is unclear. CDR1 and CDR2 from the germline V gene are SGHDT and YYEEEE. This CDR3 spans 15 amino acids. V lost 0 bases and J lost 6, with 12 bases in between. The DNA for the CDR3 is TGTGCCAGCAGCTTGGTCGCCCCCGGGGATGAAAAACTGTTTTTT. Protein product: CASSLVAPGDEKLFF.